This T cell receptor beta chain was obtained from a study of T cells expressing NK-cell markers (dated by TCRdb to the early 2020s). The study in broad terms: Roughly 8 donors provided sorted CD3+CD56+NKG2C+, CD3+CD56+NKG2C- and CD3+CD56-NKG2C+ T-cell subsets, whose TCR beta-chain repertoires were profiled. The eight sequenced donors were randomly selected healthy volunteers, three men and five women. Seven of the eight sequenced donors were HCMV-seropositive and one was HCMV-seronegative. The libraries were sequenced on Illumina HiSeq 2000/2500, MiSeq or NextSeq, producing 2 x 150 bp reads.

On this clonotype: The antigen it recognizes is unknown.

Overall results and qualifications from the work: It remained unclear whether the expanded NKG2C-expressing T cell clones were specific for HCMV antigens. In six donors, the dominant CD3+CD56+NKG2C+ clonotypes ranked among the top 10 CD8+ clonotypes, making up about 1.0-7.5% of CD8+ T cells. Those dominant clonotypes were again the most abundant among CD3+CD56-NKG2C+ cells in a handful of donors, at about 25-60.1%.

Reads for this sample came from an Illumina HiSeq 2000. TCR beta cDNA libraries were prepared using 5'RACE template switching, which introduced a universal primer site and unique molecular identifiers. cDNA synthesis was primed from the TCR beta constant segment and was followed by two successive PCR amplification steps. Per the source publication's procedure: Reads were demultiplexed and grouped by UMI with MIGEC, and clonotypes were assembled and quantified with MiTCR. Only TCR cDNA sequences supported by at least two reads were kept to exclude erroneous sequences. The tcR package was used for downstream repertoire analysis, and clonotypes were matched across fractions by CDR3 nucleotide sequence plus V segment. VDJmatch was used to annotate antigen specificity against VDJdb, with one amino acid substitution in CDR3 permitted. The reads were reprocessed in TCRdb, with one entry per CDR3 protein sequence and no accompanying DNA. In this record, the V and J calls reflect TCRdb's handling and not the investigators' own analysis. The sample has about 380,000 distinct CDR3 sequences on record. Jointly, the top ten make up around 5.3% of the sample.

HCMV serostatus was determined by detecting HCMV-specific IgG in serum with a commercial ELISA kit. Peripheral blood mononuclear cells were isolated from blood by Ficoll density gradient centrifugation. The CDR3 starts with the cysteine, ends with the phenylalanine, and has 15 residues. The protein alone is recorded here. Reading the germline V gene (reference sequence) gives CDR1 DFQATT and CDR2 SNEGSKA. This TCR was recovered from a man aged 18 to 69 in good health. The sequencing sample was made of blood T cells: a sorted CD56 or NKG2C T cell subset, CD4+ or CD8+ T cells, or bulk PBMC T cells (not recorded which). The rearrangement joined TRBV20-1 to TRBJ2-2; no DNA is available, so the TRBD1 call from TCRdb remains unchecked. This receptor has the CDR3 CSAKRQGADTGELFF.